The rows below give T cell receptor beta chains drawn from one sample of a study of OX40 agonist ivuxolimab in advanced cancers. The repertoire was sequenced with immunoSEQ multiplex PCR; TCRdb's copy has only in-frame clones and lacks some. The sample carries about 88,000 clones, more than 75% recorded once. Sequenced here: CD4+ or CD8+ T cells sorted from blood, sampled in a trial of the OX40 agonist ivuxolimab. Receptor source: an adult with an advanced solid tumor such as melanoma, head and neck, liver or kidney cancer. Each CDR3 is given without its conserved first and last residue. The order of the fields is clone size, J gene, V gene, CDR3 protein. Clone size is not always given. Where it is, it says once, few, many or a class for expanded clones.

once | TRBJ1-4 | TRBV6-1 | ASSHGTENEKLF
NA | TRBJ1-3 | TRBV9 | ASSVVASVQGRGNTIY
NA | TRBJ1-6 | TRBV2 | ASSGQGLASPLH
NA | TRBJ2-6 | TRBV30 | ASSWAAGANVLT
NA | TRBJ2-2 | TRBV5-1 | ASSPGLAGPRGELF
NA | TRBJ2-7 | TRBV2 | ASRMGTSGYEQY
NA | TRBJ2-5 | TRBV7-2 | ASGLRQGTSGWGETQY
NA | TRBJ2-5 | TRBV19 | ASSIQGLVETQY
NA | TRBJ1-2 | TRBV7-8 | ASSLYRQEGYT
NA | TRBJ2-1 | TRBV5-5 | ASSLGDGNEQF